This TCR beta chain was recovered during a study of cytomegalovirus exposure and HLA in healthy donors (dated by TCRdb to about 2017). Describing the broader study: According to a later analysis, the approximately 120 validation repertoires were produced on the same platform as the 680 or so repertoires of the first cohort. The study aimed to test whether cataloging public T cell receptors could reveal signatures of past pathogen exposure. In addition to the first cohort of 650 to 800 subjects, a separate validation cohort of 120 different subjects was used. To predict cytomegalovirus infection status, the study combined high-throughput TCR immunosequencing, statistical association of individual TCRs with disease status, and machine learning. The investigation overall reported the following: The classifier was reported to diagnose cytomegalovirus status with high specificity and sensitivity in both the original and validation cohorts. Most TCR sequences were seen in very few donors, while some public TCRs were found in many individuals. The study listed approximately 150 TCR beta chains as associated with cytomegalovirus. In vitro tests confirmed that a few of the cytomegalovirus-associated TCR beta chains recognize cytomegalovirus antigens. The validation cohort had no HLA typing available for a later analysis, so co-occurrence within that cohort was assessed over all 120 or so repertoires. Subsequent analysis determined that TCRs grouped into clusters in the first cohort also showed a tendency toward co-occurrence across the 130 or so validation repertoires, and approximately 93% of cluster scores exceeded 0. The authors suggested that the approach could potentially be generalized to other disease states and immunological phenotypes.

With regard to this clone: No antigen is known for it. No quality values exist for individual bases; no much larger clone is one base distant.

Reading from cysteine to phenylalanine, the CDR3 counts 12 amino acids. The entry retains the CDR3 DNA only, 36 bases that are in frame from base 1. CDR1 LNHDA and CDR2 SQIVND are derived from the germline V gene (reference sequence). Trimmed from V: 6 bases; trimmed from J: 7 bases; junction bases lacking a gene match: 5. Separate from the approximately 700-subject first cohort, the validation cohort of some 130 subjects was the group to which the donors belonged. Library creation used the immunoSEQ multiplex PCR assay. The published analysis was carried out like this. A statistical classification framework was built for diagnosing cytomegalovirus status from the catalog of TCR beta chain sequences. TCRdb holds this immuneACCESS table with in-frame rearrangements only. Some clones are missing; in checked studies, unresolved V genes explain under half, and the rest has no known cause. V and J calls plus clone size are reproduced from that table; the DNA served to infer D and trimming. Recorded for this sample are roughly 100,000 clones; about 88% of them occurred a single time. Under 4.5% of the sample comes from the top ten.

Sequenced input: PBMCs. The source is a woman aged 18-35 years in good health and CMV-seropositive. The receptor chain draws on TRBV19 and TRBJ1-1; TRBD1 aligns with 7 central bases. Here is the DNA: TGTGCCAGTAGGGCCGGGACAGTTGAAGCTTTCTTT. It encodes CASRAGTVEAFF.